This is a list of T cell receptor beta chains from one sample in a study of radiation and T cells in renal cell carcinoma. Profiled with immunoSEQ multiplex PCR; TCRdb holds only in-frame clones, not every one. Among some 150,000 clones listed, 75% to 90% were seen once. The sample consisted of blood, taken from a patient whose treatment included radiotherapy and nephrectomy. These TCRs come from a woman aged 45-65 years with renal cell carcinoma. CDR3s include the opening cysteine and the closing phenylalanine or tryptophan. Each record gives: V gene, CDR3 length, J gene, clone size, D gene, CDR3 protein, CDR3 DNA. The D gene is left open where the match is weak. For some rows the clone size is stated as once, few or many, or as a class when expanded; others skip it.

TRBV9	15	TRBJ2-1	.	.	CASSVARSPSNEQFF	TGTGCCAGCAGCGTAGCCCGAAGCCCGTCGAATGAGCAGTTCTTC
TRBV7-2	13	TRBJ2-3	once	.	CASSSQNTDTQYF	TGTGCCAGCAGCTCGCAGAACACAGATACGCAGTATTTT
TRBV27	13	TRBJ2-1	.	.	CASSPSHSSEQFF	TGTGCCAGCAGTCCTTCTCACAGCAGTGAGCAGTTCTTC
TRBV11-2	13	TRBJ2-7	.	.	CASSWGETYEQYF	TGTGCCAGCAGCTGGGGAGAGACCTACGAGCAGTACTTC
TRBV30	15	TRBJ1-2	.	TRBD1	CAWSLGDREYYGYTF	TGTGCCTGGAGTCTAGGGGACAGGGAATACTATGGCTACACCTTC
TRBV11-3	13	TRBJ1-1	.	.	CASSFQGRTEAFF	TGTGCCAGCAGCTTTCAGGGGCGCACTGAAGCTTTCTTT
TRBV19	17	TRBJ1-5	.	TRBD1	CASNQGTGLYSNQPQHF	TGTGCCAGTAACCAAGGGACAGGCCTATATAGCAATCAGCCCCAGCATTTT
TRBV5-4	17	TRBJ2-7	once	TRBD2	CASSLAASGGYSYEQYF	TGTGCCAGCAGCTTGGCCGCTAGCGGGGGATACTCCTACGAGCAGTACTTC
TRBV27	16	TRBJ2-3	.	.	CASSFIASGVPFAQYF	TGTGCCAGCAGTTTTATCGCATCGGGGGTGCCATTCGCGCAGTATTTT
TRBV6-5	16	TRBJ1-5	once	TRBD1	CASSSLPGQGDQPQHF	TGTGCCAGCAGTTCCCTTCCGGGACAGGGGGACCAGCCCCAGCATTTT
TRBV7-2	13	TRBJ2-1	.	.	CASSLQKFNEQFF	TGTGCCAGCAGCTTACAGAAGTTCAATGAGCAGTTCTTC
TRBV10-3	14	TRBJ2-2	.	.	CAISERLNTGELFF	TGTGCCATCAGTGAGCGACTGAACACCGGGGAGCTGTTTTTT
TRBV11-3	15	TRBJ2-3	.	TRBD2	CASSLRLAGRDTQYF	TGTGCCAGCAGCCTACGACTAGCGGGCCGGGATACGCAGTATTTT
TRBV7-2	13	TRBJ2-1	few	.	CASSSSPPGEQFF	TGTGCCAGCAGCTCCTCTCCGCCGGGGGAGCAGTTCTTC
TRBV9	15	TRBJ2-3	.	.	CASSVAGHLTDTQYF	TGTGCCAGCAGCGTAGCGGGACATCTCACAGATACGCAGTATTTT
TRBV5-1	14	TRBJ2-7	once	TRBD1	CASSLDRAGGEQYF	TGCGCCAGCAGCTTAGACAGGGCTGGCGGCGAGCAGTACTTC
TRBV5-1	14	TRBJ2-3	.	.	CASSEGPTTDTQYF	TGCGCCAGCAGCGAGGGACCGACCACAGATACGCAGTATTTT
TRBV2	14	TRBJ1-3	.	TRBD1	CASSRQGTGNTIYF	TGTGCCAGCAGCCGACAGGGGACAGGAAACACCATATATTTT
TRBV9	14	TRBJ1-4	.	.	CASSVATANEKLFF	TGTGCCAGCAGCGTAGCGACAGCTAATGAAAAACTGTTTTTT
TRBV4-1	14	TRBJ1-2	.	.	CASSQFTANYGYTF	TGCGCCAGCAGCCAATTTACAGCTAACTATGGCTACACCTTC
TRBV27	14	TRBJ2-7	.	.	CASSLNPGSYEQYF	TGTGCCAGCAGTTTAAATCCGGGATCCTACGAGCAGTACTTC
TRBV11-2	14	TRBJ1-5	.	.	CASSLVGGSQPQHF	TGTGCCAGCAGCTTAGTGGGAGGAAGTCAGCCCCAGCATTTT
TRBV18	15	TRBJ2-1	.	.	CASSHATGEYNEQFF	TGTGCCAGCTCACATGCAACAGGAGAATACAATGAGCAGTTCTTC
TRBV5-6	14	TRBJ2-1	.	TRBD2	CASSLAGEGREQFF	TGTGCCAGCAGCTTGGCCGGGGAGGGGCGCGAGCAGTTCTTC
TRBV7-2	15	TRBJ2-7	once	.	CASSLGGPSSYEQYF	TGTGCCAGCAGCTTAGGCGGGCCGAGCTCCTACGAGCAGTACTTC
TRBV10-2	14	TRBJ1-5	once	.	CASGEPYSNQPQHF	TGCGCCAGCGGGGAACCGTATAGCAATCAGCCCCAGCATTTT
TRBV5-4	15	TRBJ2-1	.	TRBD2	CASSLGLAVYNEQFF	TGTGCCAGCAGCTTGGGACTAGCGGTGTACAATGAGCAGTTCTTC